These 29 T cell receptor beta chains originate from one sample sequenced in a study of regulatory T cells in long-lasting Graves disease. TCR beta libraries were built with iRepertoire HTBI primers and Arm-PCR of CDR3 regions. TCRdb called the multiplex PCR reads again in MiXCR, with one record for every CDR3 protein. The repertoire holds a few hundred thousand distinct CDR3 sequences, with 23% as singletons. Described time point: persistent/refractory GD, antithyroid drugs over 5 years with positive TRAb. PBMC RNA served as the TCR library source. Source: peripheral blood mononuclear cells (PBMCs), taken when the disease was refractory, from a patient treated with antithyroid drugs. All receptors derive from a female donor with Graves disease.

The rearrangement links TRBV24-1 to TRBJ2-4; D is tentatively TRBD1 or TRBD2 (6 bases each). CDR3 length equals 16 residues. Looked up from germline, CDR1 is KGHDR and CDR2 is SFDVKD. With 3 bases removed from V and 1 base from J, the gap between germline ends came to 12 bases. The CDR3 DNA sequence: TGTGCCACCAGTGATGGGGGGCACGTTGCCAAAAACATTCAGTACTTC. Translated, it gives CATSDGGHVAKNIQYF.

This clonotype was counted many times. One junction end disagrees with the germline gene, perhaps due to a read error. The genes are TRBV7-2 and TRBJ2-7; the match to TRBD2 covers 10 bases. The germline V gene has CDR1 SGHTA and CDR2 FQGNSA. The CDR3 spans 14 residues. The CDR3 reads CASSLAPSRTSGIF. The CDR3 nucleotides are TGTGCCAGCAGCTTAGCCCCCTCCCGGACTAGCGGTATCTTC.

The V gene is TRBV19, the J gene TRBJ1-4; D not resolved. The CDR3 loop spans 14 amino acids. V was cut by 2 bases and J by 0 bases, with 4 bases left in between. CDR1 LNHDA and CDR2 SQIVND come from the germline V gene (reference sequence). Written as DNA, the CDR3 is TGTGCCAGTAGTATATGGGCAACTAATGAAAAACTGTTTTTT. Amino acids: CASSIWATNEKLFF.

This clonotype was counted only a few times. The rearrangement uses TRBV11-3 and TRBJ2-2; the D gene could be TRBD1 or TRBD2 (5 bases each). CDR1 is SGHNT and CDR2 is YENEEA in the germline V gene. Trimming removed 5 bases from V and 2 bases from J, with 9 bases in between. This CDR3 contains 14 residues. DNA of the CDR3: TGTGCCAGCAGCCAAAGGGACAACACCGGGGAGCTGTTTTTT. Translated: CASSQRDNTGELFF.

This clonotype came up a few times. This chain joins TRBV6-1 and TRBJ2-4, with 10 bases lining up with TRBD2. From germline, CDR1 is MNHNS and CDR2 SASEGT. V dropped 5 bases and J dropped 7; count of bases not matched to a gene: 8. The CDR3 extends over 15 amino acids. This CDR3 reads CASSRPAGGPNIQYF. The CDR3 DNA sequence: TGTGCCAGCAGTCGACCAGCGGGAGGGCCGAACATTCAGTACTTC.

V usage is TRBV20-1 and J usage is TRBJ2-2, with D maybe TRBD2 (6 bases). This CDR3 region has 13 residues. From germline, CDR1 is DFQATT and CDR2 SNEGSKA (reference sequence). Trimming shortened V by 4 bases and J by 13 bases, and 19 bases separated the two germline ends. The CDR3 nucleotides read TGCAGTGCTACGACCGGGACTCACAGAGCGCTGTTTTTT. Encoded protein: CSATTGTHRALFF.

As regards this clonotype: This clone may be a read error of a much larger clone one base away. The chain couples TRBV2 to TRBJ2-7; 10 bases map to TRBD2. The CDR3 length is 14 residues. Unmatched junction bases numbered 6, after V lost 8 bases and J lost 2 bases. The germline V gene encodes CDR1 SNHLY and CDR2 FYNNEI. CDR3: CASVELAGAYEQYF. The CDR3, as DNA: TGTGCCAGCGTCGAGCTAGCGGGAGCCTACGAGCAGTACTTC. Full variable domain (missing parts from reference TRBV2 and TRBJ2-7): EPEVTQTPSHQVTQMGQEVILRCVPISNHLYFYWYRQILGQKVEFLVSFYNNEISEKSEIFDDQFSVERPDGSNFTLKIRSTKLEDSAMYFCASVELAGAYEQYFGPGTRLTVT.

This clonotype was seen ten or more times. The CDR3 loop reads CASSFASGDINEKLFF. For the CDR3, the DNA is TGTGCCAGCAGCTTCGCGTCAGGGGATATTAATGAAAAACTGTTTTTT. The gene calls are TRBV6-1 and TRBJ1-4; D possibly corresponds to TRBD1 (6 bases). The V end was cut by 6 bases, the J end by 4 bases, with 18 bases between. Germline loops: CDR1 MNHNS, CDR2 SASEGT. The CDR3 has 16 amino acids.

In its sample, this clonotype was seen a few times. In DNA form, the CDR3 reads TGTGCCAGCAGGGCCTCCGGGACAGGGGGACAGACCCAGTACTTC. Protein sequence: CASRASGTGGQTQYF. The V gene is TRBV7-2, the J gene TRBJ2-5; 11 nucleotides align to TRBD1. Germline V gene data show CDR1 as SGHTA and CDR2 as FQGNSA. The CDR3 spans 15 residues. With V trimmed by 6 bases and J by 6 bases, 9 bases remained unmatched.

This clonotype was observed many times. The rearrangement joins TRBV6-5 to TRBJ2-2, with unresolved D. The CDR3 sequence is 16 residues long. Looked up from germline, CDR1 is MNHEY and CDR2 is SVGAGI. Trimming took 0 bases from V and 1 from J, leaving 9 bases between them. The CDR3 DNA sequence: TGTGCCAGCAGTTACTCGGTCTCAGGGAACACCGGGGAGCTGTTTTTT. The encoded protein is CASSYSVSGNTGELFF.

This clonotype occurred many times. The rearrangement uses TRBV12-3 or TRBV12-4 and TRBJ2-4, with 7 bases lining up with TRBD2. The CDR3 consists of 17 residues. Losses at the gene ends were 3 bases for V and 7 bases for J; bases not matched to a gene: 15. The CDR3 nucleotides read TGTGCCAGCAGTTTCCTCCCCCGGGAAGCGGGAATGAACATTCAGTACTTC. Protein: CASSFLPREAGMNIQYF.

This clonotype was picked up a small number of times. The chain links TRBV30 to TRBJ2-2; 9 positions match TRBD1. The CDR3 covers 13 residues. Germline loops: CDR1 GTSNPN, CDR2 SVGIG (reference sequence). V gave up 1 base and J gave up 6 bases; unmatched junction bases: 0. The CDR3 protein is CAWSGQGAGELFF. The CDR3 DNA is TGTGCCTGGAGTGGACAGGGGGCCGGGGAGCTGTTTTTT.

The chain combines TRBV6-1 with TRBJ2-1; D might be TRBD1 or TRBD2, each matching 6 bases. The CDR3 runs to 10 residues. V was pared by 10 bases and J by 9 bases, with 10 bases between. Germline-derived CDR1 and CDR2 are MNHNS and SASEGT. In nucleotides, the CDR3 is TGTGCCACCAGGGGAGGTGAGCAGTTCTTC. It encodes CATRGGEQFF.

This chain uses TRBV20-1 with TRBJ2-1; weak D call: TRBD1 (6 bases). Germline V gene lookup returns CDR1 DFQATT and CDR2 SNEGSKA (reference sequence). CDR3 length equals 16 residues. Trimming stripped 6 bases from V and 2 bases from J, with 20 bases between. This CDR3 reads CSARMGRGGPYNEQFF. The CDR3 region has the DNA TGCAGTGCCCGAATGGGTCGAGGGGGTCCCTACAATGAGCAGTTCTTC.

The CDR3, as DNA: TGCAGTGCCAGTCCTCGGGACAGGGGTTACAATGAGCAGTTCTTC. Encoded protein: CSASPRDRGYNEQFF. The V call is TRBV20-1, the J call TRBJ2-1, with 10 bases fitting TRBD1. The CDR3 sequence is 15 residues long. The V gene end was trimmed by 6 bases and the J gene end by 4 bases; junction bases not matched to a gene: 9. Germline V CDR1 and CDR2: DFQATT, SNEGSKA (reference sequence).

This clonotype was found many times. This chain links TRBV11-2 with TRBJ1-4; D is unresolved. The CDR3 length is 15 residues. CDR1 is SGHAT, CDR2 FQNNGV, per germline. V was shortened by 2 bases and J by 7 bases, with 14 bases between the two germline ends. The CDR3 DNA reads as TGTGCCAGCAGCTTAAGTATGGCTAGGCGTGAAAAACTGTTTTTT. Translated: CASSLSMARREKLFF. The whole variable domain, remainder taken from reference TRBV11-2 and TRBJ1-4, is EAGVAQSPRYKIIEKRQSVAFWCNPISGHATLYWYQQILGQGPKLLIQFQNNGVVDDSQLPKDRFSAERLKGVDSTLKIQPAKLEDSAVYLCASSLSMARREKLFFGSGTQLSVL.

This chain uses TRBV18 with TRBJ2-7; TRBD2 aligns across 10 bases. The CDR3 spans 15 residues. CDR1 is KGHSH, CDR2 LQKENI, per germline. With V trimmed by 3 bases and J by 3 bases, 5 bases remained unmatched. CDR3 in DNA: TGTGCCAGCTCACCCACGGGGACTAGCGACTACGAGCAGTACTTC. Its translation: CASSPTGTSDYEQYF.

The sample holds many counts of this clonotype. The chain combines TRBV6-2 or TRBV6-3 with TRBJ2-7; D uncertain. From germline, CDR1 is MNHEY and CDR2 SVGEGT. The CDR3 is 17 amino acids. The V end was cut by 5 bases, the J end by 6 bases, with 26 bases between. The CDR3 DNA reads TGTGCCAGCAGTCAAGATGGACCCAGGATGTCCGGTGGCGAGCAGTACTTC. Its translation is CASSQDGPRMSGGEQYF.

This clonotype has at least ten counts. DNA of the CDR3: TGTGCCATCAGTGACCGTAGCCTAGATGGCTACACCTTC. The encoded protein is CAISDRSLDGYTF. J is TRBJ1-2 and V is TRBV10-3; the D is unclear. V gave up 3 bases and J gave up 6 bases, with 11 bases separating them. The germline gives CDR1 ENHRY, CDR2 SYGVKD. This CDR3 is 13 amino acids long.

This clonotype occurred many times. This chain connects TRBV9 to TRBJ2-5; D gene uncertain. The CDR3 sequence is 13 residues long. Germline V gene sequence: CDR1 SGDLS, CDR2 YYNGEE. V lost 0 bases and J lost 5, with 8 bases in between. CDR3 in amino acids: CASSVEVGETQYF. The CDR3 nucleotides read TGTGCCAGCAGCGTAGAAGTGGGGGAGACCCAGTACTTC. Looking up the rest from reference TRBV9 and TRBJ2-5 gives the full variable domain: DSGVTQTPKHLITATGQRVTLRCSPRSGDLSVYWYQQSLDQGLQFLIQYYNGEERAKGNILERFSAQQFPDLHSELNLSSLELGDSALYFCASSVEVGETQYFGPGTRLLVL.

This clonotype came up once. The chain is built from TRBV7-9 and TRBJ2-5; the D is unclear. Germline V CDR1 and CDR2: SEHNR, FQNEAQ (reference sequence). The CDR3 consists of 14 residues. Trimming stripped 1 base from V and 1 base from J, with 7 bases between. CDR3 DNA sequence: TGTGCCAGCAGCTTAGTAGCCATCCAAGAGACCCAGTACTTC. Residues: CASSLVAIQETQYF.

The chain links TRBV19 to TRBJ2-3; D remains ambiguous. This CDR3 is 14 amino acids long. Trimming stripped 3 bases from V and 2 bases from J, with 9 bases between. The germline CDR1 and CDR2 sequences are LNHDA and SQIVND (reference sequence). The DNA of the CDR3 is TGTGCCAGTAGTATGGTTGCGTACACAGATACGCAGTATTTT. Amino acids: CASSMVAYTDTQYF. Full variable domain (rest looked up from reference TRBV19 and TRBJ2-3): DGGITQSPKYLFRKEGQNVTLSCEQNLNHDAMYWYRQDPGQGLRLIYYSQIVNDFQKGDIAEGYSVSREKKESFPLTVTSAQKNPTAFYLCASSMVAYTDTQYFGPGTRLTVL.

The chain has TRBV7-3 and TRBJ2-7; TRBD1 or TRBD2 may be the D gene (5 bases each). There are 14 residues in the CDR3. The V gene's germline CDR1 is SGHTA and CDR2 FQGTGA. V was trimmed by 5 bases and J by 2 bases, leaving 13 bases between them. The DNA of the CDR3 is TGTGCCAGCAGCGAAAAAACGGGACCCTACGAGCAGTACTTC. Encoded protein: CASSEKTGPYEQYF.

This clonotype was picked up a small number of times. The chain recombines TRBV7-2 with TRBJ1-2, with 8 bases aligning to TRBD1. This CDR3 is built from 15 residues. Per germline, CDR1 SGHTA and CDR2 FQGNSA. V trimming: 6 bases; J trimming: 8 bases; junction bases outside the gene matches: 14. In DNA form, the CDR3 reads TGTGCCAGCAGGACTCGGACAGGGCCCTTTCGGGGCTACACCTTC. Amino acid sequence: CASRTRTGPFRGYTF.

CDR3: CSGLEAEAFF. The CDR3 nucleotides are TGCAGCGGCCTTGAGGCTGAAGCTTTCTTT. The chain recombines TRBV29-1 with TRBJ1-1; no clear D gene. The CDR3 spans 10 residues. With 7 bases removed from V and 6 bases from J, the gap between germline ends came to 9 bases. CDR1 is SQVTM, CDR2 ANQGSEA, per germline.

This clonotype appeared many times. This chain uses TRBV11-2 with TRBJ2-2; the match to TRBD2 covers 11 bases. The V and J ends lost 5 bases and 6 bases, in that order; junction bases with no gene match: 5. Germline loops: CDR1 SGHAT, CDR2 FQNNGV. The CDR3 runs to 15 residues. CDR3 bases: TGTGCCAGCAGCCCGGGACTAGCGGAGGCCGGGGAGCTGTTTTTT. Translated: CASSPGLAEAGELFF. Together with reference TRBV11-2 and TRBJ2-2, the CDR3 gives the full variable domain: EAGVAQSPRYKIIEKRQSVAFWCNPISGHATLYWYQQILGQGPKLLIQFQNNGVVDDSQLPKDRFSAERLKGVDSTLKIQPAKLEDSAVYLCASSPGLAEAGELFFGEGSRLTVL.

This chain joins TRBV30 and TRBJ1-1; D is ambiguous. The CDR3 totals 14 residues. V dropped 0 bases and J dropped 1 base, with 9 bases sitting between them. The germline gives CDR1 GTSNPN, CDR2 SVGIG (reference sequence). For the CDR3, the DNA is TGTGCCTGGAGTGTATCGTTGGGGAACACTGAAGCTTTCTTT. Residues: CAWSVSLGNTEAFF.

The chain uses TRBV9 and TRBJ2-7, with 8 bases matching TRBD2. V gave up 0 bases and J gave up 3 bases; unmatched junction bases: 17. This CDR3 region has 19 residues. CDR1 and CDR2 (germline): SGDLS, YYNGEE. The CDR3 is CASSVGIRSGSDNIYEQYF. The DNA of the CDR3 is TGTGCCAGCAGCGTAGGTATACGGAGCGGGAGCGACAATATCTACGAGCAGTACTTC.

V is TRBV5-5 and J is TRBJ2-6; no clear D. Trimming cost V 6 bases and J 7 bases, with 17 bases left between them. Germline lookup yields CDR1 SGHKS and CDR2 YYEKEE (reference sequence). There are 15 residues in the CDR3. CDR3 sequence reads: CASTYQSPGANVLTF. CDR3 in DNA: TGTGCCAGCACCTACCAGTCCCCCGGTGCCAACGTCCTGACTTTC.